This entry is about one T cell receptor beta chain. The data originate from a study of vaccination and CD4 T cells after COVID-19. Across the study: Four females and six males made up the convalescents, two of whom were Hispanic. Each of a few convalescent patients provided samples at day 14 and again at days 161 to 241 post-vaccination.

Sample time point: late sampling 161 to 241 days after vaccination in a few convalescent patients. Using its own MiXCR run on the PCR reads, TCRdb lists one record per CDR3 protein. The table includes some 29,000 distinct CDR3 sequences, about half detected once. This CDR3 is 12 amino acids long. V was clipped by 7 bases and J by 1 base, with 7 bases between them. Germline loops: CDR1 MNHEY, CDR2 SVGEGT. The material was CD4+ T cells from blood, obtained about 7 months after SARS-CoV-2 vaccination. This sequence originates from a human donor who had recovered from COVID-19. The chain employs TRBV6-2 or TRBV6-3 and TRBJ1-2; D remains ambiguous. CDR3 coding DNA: TGTGCCAGCATGGGCAGTAACTATGGCTACACCTTC. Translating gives CASMGSNYGYTF.